The 13 T cell receptor beta chains listed next were all sequenced from one sample in a study of HIV-infected patients and healthy controls. cDNA was made from about 480 ng RNA using alpha and beta constant primers. Using multiplexing indices, alpha and beta chain libraries were generated apart by chain-specific third strand synthesis. TCRdb fed the 5' RACE reads into MiXCR, producing one record per CDR3 protein. Of roughly 14,000 distinct CDR3 sequences in the sample, roughly 12% were seen once. Roughly three months, about 14 weeks, into antiretroviral therapy, follow-up blood was collected. No cell fractionation was done, so the repertoire covers all unsorted peripheral blood T cells. The material was blood, obtained during antiretroviral therapy. The receptors originated from an adult with HIV infection. The donor label of this sample is uncertain.

This clonotype was seen ten or more times. J is TRBJ2-3 and V is TRBV7-9; 9 bases are a match to TRBD1. With 3 bases clipped from V and 2 bases from J, the junction kept 3 bases outside the gene matches. The CDR3 length is 15 residues. CDR1 and CDR2 from the germline V gene are SEHNR and FQNEAQ (reference sequence). The CDR3 loop is CASSLGDRDTDTQYF. CDR3 DNA: TGTGCCAGCAGCTTGGGGGACAGGGACACAGATACGCAGTATTTT.

This clonotype occurred once. A much larger clone differs from this one at a single base, so this may be a read error. The rearrangement links TRBV19 to TRBJ2-1; D remains unclear. V dropped 7 bases and J dropped 4 bases, with 14 bases sitting between them. This CDR3 has 14 amino acids. CDR1 is LNHDA and CDR2 is SQIVND in the germline V gene (reference sequence). CDR3 nucleotides: TGTGCCAGTACCCCCCACCTAGGGTACAATGAGCAGTTCTTC. Amino acids: CASTPHLGYNEQFF. Looking up the rest from reference TRBV19 and TRBJ2-1 gives the full variable domain: DGGITQSPKYLFRKEGQNVTLSCEQNLNHDAMYWYRQDPGQGLRLIYYSQIVNDFQKGDIAEGYSVSREKKESFPLTVTSAQKNPTAFYLCASTPHLGYNEQFFGPGTRLTVL.

This clonotype has ten or more counts. The chain recombines TRBV5-1 with TRBJ2-7, with D perhaps matching TRBD1 (5 bases). V lost 1 base and J lost 2, with 7 bases in between. The CDR3 length is 13 residues. Germline V gives CDR1 SGHRS, CDR2 YFSETQ. The CDR3 is CASSLTGPYEQYF. The CDR3 DNA follows: TGCGCCAGCAGCTTGACAGGACCCTACGAGCAGTACTTC.

Concerning this clonotype: With a much larger clone just one base away, this may be a read error. V and J are TRBV29-1 and TRBJ2-1; 12 positions agree with TRBD1. The CDR3 extends over 15 amino acids. Germline-derived CDR1 and CDR2 are SQVTM and ANQGSEA. The CDR3 loop reads CSVEFGDRGRNERFF. The CDR3 DNA reads as TGCAGCGTTGAGTTTGGGGACAGGGGGCGGAATGAGCGGTTCTTC.

The sample holds many counts of this clonotype. V usage is TRBV20-1 and J usage is TRBJ2-5; D unresolved. Germline CDR1 and CDR2: DFQATT and SNEGSKA (reference sequence). The CDR3 has 16 amino acids. V was clipped by 1 base and J by 2 bases, with 17 bases between them. The DNA for the CDR3 is TGCAGTGCTAGAGGACCCGGGCAGGTCACACAAGAGACCCAGTACTTC. Translating gives CSARGPGQVTQETQYF.

This chain connects TRBV6-5 to TRBJ2-6, with D unresolved. Germline V gives CDR1 MNHEY, CDR2 SVGAGI. This CDR3 is 16 amino acids long. V was trimmed by 5 bases and J by 0 bases, leaving 11 bases between them. CDR3 bases: TGTGCCAGCAGTCGGTCCCTCTACTCTGGGGCCAACGTCCTGACTTTC. Amino acids: CASSRSLYSGANVLTF.

The table lists this clonotype with many counts. This chain uses TRBV20-1 with TRBJ2-2, with D possibly TRBD1 on 5 matching bases. The germline gives CDR1 DFQATT, CDR2 SNEGSKA (reference sequence). The CDR3 is 13 amino acids. With 0 bases removed from V and 9 bases from J, the gap between germline ends came to 11 bases. CDR3: CSARDLQGRELFF. The CDR3 DNA reads TGCAGTGCTAGAGATCTTCAGGGTCGGGAGCTGTTTTTT.

This clonotype was seen at least ten times. The chain combines TRBV6-5 with TRBJ2-1; a weak D match, TRBD2 (5 bases). Trimming left V 0 bases short and J 5 bases short, with 8 bases between. The CDR3 covers 14 residues. Germline V gene data show CDR1 as MNHEY and CDR2 as SVGAGI. The CDR3, as DNA: TGTGCCAGCAGTTACTCCGCCGGGAACAATGAGCAGTTCTTC. This translates into CASSYSAGNNEQFF.

In its sample, this clonotype was seen many times. The chain uses TRBV20-1 and TRBJ2-5; D might be TRBD1 (5 bases). V was clipped by 7 bases and J by 0 bases, with 9 bases between them. CDR1 and CDR2 from the germline V gene are DFQATT and SNEGSKA (reference sequence). The CDR3 is 12 amino acids. CDR3 sequence reads: CSVGQHQETQYF. DNA for the CDR3: TGCAGTGTGGGGCAGCACCAAGAGACCCAGTACTTC.

Only a few counts were recorded for this clonotype. One junction end does not reproduce the germline sequence, and a read error may be involved. The V call is TRBV6-2 or TRBV6-3, the J call TRBJ2-7; D is unclear. From germline, CDR1 is MNHEY and CDR2 SVGEGT. The CDR3 extends over 12 amino acids. CDR3 sequence (DNA): TGTTCCAGCAACAAACCCAGCTACGAGCAGTACTTC. Translating gives CSSNKPSYEQYF.

There are many counts of this clonotype. The chain has TRBV14 and TRBJ1-2; D is perhaps TRBD1 (5 bases). Per germline, CDR1 SGHDN and CDR2 FVKESK. V dropped 3 bases and J dropped 8 bases, with 16 bases sitting between them. The CDR3 totals 14 residues. The CDR3 DNA is TGTGCCAGCAGCCAGGATACGGGACTGACCGGCTACACCTTC. Amino acids: CASSQDTGLTGYTF.

This clonotype was recorded a few times. The chain recombines TRBV12-3 or TRBV12-4 with TRBJ2-7; 9 bases align to TRBD2. The CDR3 length is 16 residues. With 2 bases clipped from V and 4 bases from J, the junction kept 9 bases outside the gene matches. CDR3 DNA: TGTGCCAGCAGTTTATCAAGCGGGGGGCCATGGTACGAGCAGTACTTC. It specifies CASSLSSGGPWYEQYF.

The rearrangement uses TRBV2 and TRBJ2-4, with 7 bases identical to TRBD2. The CDR3 consists of 13 residues. V trimming: 11 bases; J trimming: 6 bases; junction bases outside the gene matches: 10. In germline, CDR1 is SNHLY, CDR2 FYNNEI. The CDR3 nucleotides read TGTGCCGGGGGGGGAGAGGGCAGAAACATTCAGTACTTC. This encodes CAGGGEGRNIQYF.